This T cell receptor (beta chain) was found in a study of blood T cells in healthy people across ages. V lost 1 base and J 11 bases, leaving 24 bases between the germline ends. Germline lookup yields CDR1 SQVTM and CDR2 ANQGSEA. The CDR3 length is 16 residues. The second PCR ran about 6 to 11 cycles with a sample-barcoded 5' primer and J-beta primers. TCRdb ran MiXCR on the 5' RACE reads and lists one entry per CDR3 protein. The sample carries 650,000 or so distinct CDR3 sequences, roughly half recorded once. This clonotype was counted a few times. The receptor's source is a woman older than 75 in good health. Sequencing used blood. V and J are TRBV29-1 and TRBJ1-5; possibly TRBD1 for D (5 bases). The CDR3 here is CSVEAHRQHTKIAQHF. In DNA form, the CDR3 reads TGCAGCGTTGAAGCACACCGACAGCATACTAAGATAGCCCAGCATTTT.